A selection of T cell receptor beta chains follows, all from one sample in a study of T cells in Graves' hyperthyroidism and ophthalmopathy. TCRdb independently ran MiXCR on the multiplex PCR reads; one entry per CDR3 protein. The profile shows around 340,000 distinct CDR3 sequences, 21% of them singletons. Material for sequencing was blood. Receptors were obtained from a woman aged 45-60 years with Graves' hyperthyroidism. Each CDR3 is given with its conserved first and last residue. D genes are given only for firm matches. Part of the rows lack a size; the others show once, few, many or a class for expanded clones.

size: NA
J: TRBJ1-1
V: TRBV6-1
D: NA
CDR3: CASSEAQRVWNTEAFF
DNA: TGTGCCAGCAGTGAAGCTCAGAGGGTTTGGAACACTGAAGCTTTCTTT

size: NA
J: TRBJ2-3
V: TRBV20-1
D: TRBD2
CDR3: CSAVLAGASDTQYF
DNA: TGCAGTGCTGTACTAGCGGGAGCAAGCGATACGCAGTATTTT

size: few
J: TRBJ2-3
V: TRBV20-1
D: NA
CDR3: CSASRVQGAGGGTQYF
DNA: TGCAGTGCTAGCCGGGTGCAGGGCGCAGGTGGGGGTACGCAGTATTTT

size: many
J: TRBJ1-1
V: TRBV9
D: NA
CDR3: CASSVDSLMNTEAFF
DNA: TGTGCCAGCAGCGTAGATTCACTAATGAACACTGAAGCTTTCTTT

size: many
J: TRBJ1-2
V: TRBV30
D: TRBD1
CDR3: CAWRSGGGYGYTF
DNA: TGTGCCTGGAGATCAGGGGGGGGCTATGGCTACACCTTC

size: many
J: TRBJ2-1
V: TRBV11-2
D: TRBD2
CDR3: CASSRGLAGIDEQFF
DNA: TGTGCCAGCAGTCGGGGACTAGCGGGAATCGATGAGCAGTTCTTC

size: NA
J: TRBJ2-1
V: TRBV4-2
D: TRBD2
CDR3: CASSQELAGDYNEQFF
DNA: TGTGCCAGCAGCCAAGAGCTAGCGGGGGACTACAATGAGCAGTTCTTC

size: many
J: TRBJ2-7
V: TRBV6-2/TRBV6-3
D: TRBD2
CDR3: CASRPSGVSYEQYF
DNA: TGTGCCAGCAGACCTAGCGGGGTCTCCTACGAGCAGTACTTC

size: NA
J: TRBJ1-2
V: TRBV15
D: NA
CDR3: CATSLGGRGYYGYTF
DNA: TGTGCCACCAGCTTGGGAGGGCGGGGCTACTATGGCTACACCTTC

size: many
J: TRBJ2-1
V: TRBV11-2
D: NA
CDR3: CASSLVGNRHEQFF
DNA: TGTGCCAGCAGCTTAGTGGGCAACCGCCATGAGCAGTTCTTC